This TCR beta chain derives from a study of T cell changes during pregnancy in multiple sclerosis. CDR3 length: 13 residues. The germline gives CDR1 SGHTA, CDR2 FQGTGA. The V end was cut by 3 bases, the J end by 6 bases, with 8 bases between. This table comes from immunoSEQ multiplex PCR, and its TCRdb copy is limited to in-frame clones, with some not included. The sample consists of around 41,000 clones, about 91% of them appearing once. The specimen was CD4+ T cells from peripheral blood mononuclear cells, collected in the third trimester of pregnancy. The clonotype comes from a female donor in good health, enrolled as a control in a pregnancy study. V usage is TRBV7-3 and J usage is TRBJ2-2; D not certain. The DNA of the CDR3 is TGTGCCAGCAGCTTGACACCCCCCGGGGAGCTGTTTTTT. Translating gives CASSLTPPGELFF.